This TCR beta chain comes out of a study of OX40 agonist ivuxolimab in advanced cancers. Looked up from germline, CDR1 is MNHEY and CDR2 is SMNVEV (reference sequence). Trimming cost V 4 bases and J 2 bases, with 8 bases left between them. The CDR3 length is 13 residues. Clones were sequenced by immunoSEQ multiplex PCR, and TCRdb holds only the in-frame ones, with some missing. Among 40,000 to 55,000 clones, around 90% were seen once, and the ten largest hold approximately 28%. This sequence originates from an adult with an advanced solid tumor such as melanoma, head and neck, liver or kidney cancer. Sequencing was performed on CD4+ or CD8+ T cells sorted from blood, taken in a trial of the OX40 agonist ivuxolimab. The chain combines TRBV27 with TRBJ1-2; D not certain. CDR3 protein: CASSSTENYGYTF. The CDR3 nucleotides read TGTGCCAGCAGTTCAACGGAAAACTATGGCTACACCTTC.